The following is a T cell receptor (beta chain) sequence with its context. These data are taken from a study of cytomegalovirus exposure and HLA in healthy donors. The V end was cut by 3 bases, the J end by 4 bases, with 19 bases between. This CDR3 contains 17 residues. CDR1 SGHDN and CDR2 FVKESK come from the germline V gene. The PCR used 60 Vbeta and 13 Jbeta primers. Measured with immunoSEQ multiplex PCR; TCRdb has only the in-frame clones, and not every one. The sample totals roughly 71,000 clones. The V gene is TRBV14, the J gene TRBJ2-1; weak D call: TRBD2 (6 bases). The receptor comes from a woman in her thirties or forties in good health and CMV-seropositive. The sample taken for sequencing was PBMCs. CDR3 protein: CASSHRDSNLRYNEQFF. The CDR3 nucleotides are TGTGCCAGCAGCCACAGGGACTCCAACTTAAGGTACAATGAGCAGTTCTTC.